Below are 19 T cell receptor beta chains sequenced from a single sample in a study of cytomegalovirus exposure and HLA in healthy donors. The PCR was carried out with 60 Vbeta primers and 13 Jbeta primers. Repertoires were generated with immunoSEQ multiplex PCR, while TCRdb's copy carries only in-frame clones and drops some. The repertoire holds 150,000 to 200,000 clones, with over 75% as singletons. The source material was PBMCs. These receptors were collected from a female donor in good health and CMV-seronegative.

The sample holds a few counts of this clone. Other DNA sequences in this specimen translate into the identical CDR3. The rearrangement joins TRBV6-5 to TRBJ2-3, with TRBD1 as a possible D gene (5 bases). CDR3 length equals 14 residues. Trimming took 2 bases from V and 0 from J, leaving 6 bases between them. Germline CDR1 is MNHEY and CDR2 is SVGAGI. Here the CDR3 reads CASSYRGSTDTQYF. CDR3 DNA: TGTGCCAGCAGTTACAGGGGAAGCACAGATACGCAGTATTTT.

CDR3 region: CAWSSTGRVHEQYF. In DNA form, the CDR3 reads TGTGCCTGGAGTTCTACGGGCAGGGTCCACGAGCAGTACTTC. The V and J genes are TRBV30 and TRBJ2-7; the D gene is possibly TRBD1 (5 bases). The CDR3 is made up of 14 amino acids. CDR1 and CDR2 (germline): GTSNPN, SVGIG (reference sequence). The V and J ends lost 2 bases and 5 bases respectively, with 16 bases between them.

The chain carries TRBV7-3 and TRBJ1-1, with D perhaps matching TRBD1 (6 bases). This CDR3 has 15 residues. Per germline, CDR1 SGHTA and CDR2 FQGTGA. Trimming shortened V by 1 base and J by 1 base, and 10 bases separated the two germline ends. The CDR3 nucleotides read TGTGCCAGCAGCTTAAGTAGGGGGGGGAACACTGAAGCTTTCTTT. Translation gives CASSLSRGGNTEAFF.

This sequence joins TRBV29-1 and TRBJ2-2; no firm D call. The germline V gene encodes CDR1 SQVTM and CDR2 ANQGSEA. CDR3 size: 12 residues. V lost 3 bases, J lost 2 bases, and 4 bases lay in between. CDR3 protein: CSVDPNTGELFF. The CDR3 DNA is TGCAGCGTTGACCCAAACACCGGGGAGCTGTTTTTT.

The V gene is TRBV29-1, the J gene TRBJ2-1; D may be TRBD1 (8 bases). The germline V gene encodes CDR1 SQVTM and CDR2 ANQGSEA. V was pared by 3 bases and J by 3 bases, with 18 bases between. The CDR3 is made up of 16 amino acids. The CDR3 sequence: CSVEGGADRVYNEQFF. The CDR3 DNA reads TGCAGCGTTGAGGGGGGGGCGGACAGGGTCTACAATGAGCAGTTCTTC.

This clone occurred a few times. The rearrangement uses TRBV28 and TRBJ2-7, with TRBD1 matching 7 bases. Trimming took 8 bases from V and 7 from J; bases not matched to a gene: 14. The CDR3 has 14 residues. The germline CDR1 and CDR2 sequences are MDHEN and SYDVKM. CDR3 nucleotide sequence: TGTGCCAGCCGAAGGACAGGCCGAACCCCGGAGCAGTACTTC. Its protein is CASRRTGRTPEQYF.

The chain recombines TRBV6-5 with TRBJ2-2; tentatively, D is TRBD1 (7 bases). The ends were cut back, 1 base at V and 5 bases at J, with 14 bases in the middle. The germline gives CDR1 MNHEY, CDR2 SVGAGI. The CDR3 consists of 16 residues. CDR3 sequence (DNA): TGTGCCAGCAGTTACTTTGGAGGGGGCAGGACCGGGGAGCTGTTTTTT. Encoded protein: CASSYFGGGRTGELFF.

The chain combines TRBV30 with TRBJ2-2, with 9 bases that match TRBD2. The CDR3 has 15 residues. Unmatched junction bases numbered 6, after V lost 5 bases and J lost 2 bases. Germline lookup yields CDR1 GTSNPN and CDR2 SVGIG (reference sequence). The CDR3 loop is CAWDPGTSNTGELFF. The CDR3 DNA is TGTGCCTGGGACCCCGGGACTAGCAACACCGGGGAGCTGTTTTTT.

The rearrangement links TRBV7-3 to TRBJ1-6; D is unclear. With 2 bases removed from V and 7 bases from J, the gap between germline ends came to 9 bases. Germline V lookup: CDR1 SGHTA, CDR2 FQGTGA. The CDR3 extends over 14 amino acids. The CDR3 DNA follows: TGTGCCAGCAGCTTATCGGGTACGAATTCACCCCTCCACTTT. This translates into CASSLSGTNSPLHF.

There are a few counts of this clone. A junction end diverges from the germline sequence, so it may reflect a read error. The rearrangement uses TRBV4-1 and TRBJ1-1; D call uncertain. CDR1 and CDR2 from the germline V gene are MGHRA and YSYEKL. This CDR3 spans 12 amino acids. The CDR3 sequence is CASGQTGTEAFF. The DNA of the CDR3 is TGCGCCAGCGGCCAAACGGGGACTGAAGCTTTCTTT.

This chain links TRBV15 with TRBJ1-4; the D gene is possibly TRBD1 (5 bases). The germline V and J ends were trimmed by 0 bases and 5 bases, with 10 bases remaining between them. Germline lookup yields CDR1 LNHNV and CDR2 YYDKDF (reference sequence). The CDR3 is 15 amino acids. The CDR3 DNA follows: TGTGCCACCAGCAGAGATGGGGCAGAAAATGAAAAACTGTTTTTT. It translates to CATSRDGAENEKLFF. Using reference TRBV15 and TRBJ1-4 for the parts outside the CDR3, the full variable domain is DAMVIQNPRYQVTQFGKPVTLSCSQTLNHNVMYWYQQKSSQAPKLLFHYYDKDFNNEADTPDNFQSRRPNTSFCFLDIRSPGLGDTAMYLCATSRDGAENEKLFFGSGTQLSVL.

The V and J genes are TRBV19 and TRBJ1-1; maybe TRBD1 (6 bases). Trimming removed 0 bases at V and 1 base at J, with 6 bases between. Looked up from germline, CDR1 is LNHDA and CDR2 is SQIVND (reference sequence). This CDR3 spans 14 amino acids. In nucleotides, the CDR3 is TGTGCCAGTAGTATAGAGGGGGCGAACACTGAAGCTTTCTTT. Residues: CASSIEGANTEAFF.

The J gene is TRBJ1-1, the V gene TRBV28; TRBD1 is a possible D gene (6 bases). The germline V gene has CDR1 MDHEN and CDR2 SYDVKM. Trimming took off 4 bases at V and 5 bases at J, with 14 bases between the two ends. This CDR3 contains 14 residues. The CDR3 here is CASSYPGRGTEAFF. CDR3 nucleotides: TGTGCCAGCAGTTACCCAGGGAGGGGGACTGAAGCTTTCTTT.

The chain is built from TRBV19 and TRBJ2-5, with 7 positions matching TRBD1. Trimming removed 8 bases from V and 9 bases from J; junction bases left unmatched: 15. Looked up from germline, CDR1 is LNHDA and CDR2 is SQIVND (reference sequence). The CDR3 length is 14 residues. CDR3 sequence: CASGTGQPVRAQYF. In nucleotides, the CDR3 is TGTGCCAGTGGTACGGGACAGCCCGTGAGAGCCCAGTACTTC.

This clone has only a few counts. The V call is TRBV6-1, the J call TRBJ2-7; 8 bases agree with TRBD2. V lost 8 bases, J lost 1 base, and 7 bases stayed unmatched. CDR1 is MNHNS and CDR2 is SASEGT in the germline V gene. The CDR3 spans 14 residues. The CDR3 region is CASGGGGMSYEQYF. CDR3 sequence (DNA): TGTGCCAGCGGGGGCGGGGGGATGTCCTACGAGCAGTACTTC.

This clone has only a few counts. The chain links TRBV5-5 to TRBJ2-7; D unclear. Germline lookup yields CDR1 SGHKS and CDR2 YYEKEE (reference sequence). The CDR3 consists of 13 residues. V was cut by 3 bases and J by 2 bases, with 9 bases left in between. The CDR3: CASSYHGAYEQYF. As DNA, the CDR3 is TGTGCCAGCAGCTATCATGGAGCCTACGAGCAGTACTTC.

This chain uses TRBV18 with TRBJ2-7; 8 bases match TRBD1. Germline CDR1 KGHSH, CDR2 LQKENI. CDR3 length equals 14 residues. Unmatched junction bases numbered 3, after V lost 5 bases and J lost 0 bases. In DNA form, the CDR3 reads TGTGCCAGCTCATCCGACAGGGGCTCCTACGAGCAGTACTTC. Translated, it gives CASSSDRGSYEQYF.

This sequence joins TRBV7-3 and TRBJ1-1; D uncertain. CDR1 and CDR2 (germline): SGHTA, FQGTGA. This CDR3 has 14 amino acids. V was trimmed by 5 bases and J by 4 bases, leaving 14 bases between them. The CDR3: CASSLEGEGTEAFF. The CDR3 DNA follows: TGTGCCAGCAGCCTTGAGGGTGAGGGCACTGAAGCTTTCTTT.

Here the CDR3 DNA reads TGCGCCAGCAGTGAGTCAAGGACAGGGGGCGTCACTGAAGCTTTCTTT. As protein: CASSESRTGGVTEAFF. The chain recombines TRBV10-1 with TRBJ1-1; 11 bases agree with TRBD1. The V and J ends lost 0 bases and 4 bases, in that order; junction bases with no gene match: 4. CDR1 is WNHNN, CDR2 SYGVQD, per germline (reference sequence). This CDR3 has 16 residues.